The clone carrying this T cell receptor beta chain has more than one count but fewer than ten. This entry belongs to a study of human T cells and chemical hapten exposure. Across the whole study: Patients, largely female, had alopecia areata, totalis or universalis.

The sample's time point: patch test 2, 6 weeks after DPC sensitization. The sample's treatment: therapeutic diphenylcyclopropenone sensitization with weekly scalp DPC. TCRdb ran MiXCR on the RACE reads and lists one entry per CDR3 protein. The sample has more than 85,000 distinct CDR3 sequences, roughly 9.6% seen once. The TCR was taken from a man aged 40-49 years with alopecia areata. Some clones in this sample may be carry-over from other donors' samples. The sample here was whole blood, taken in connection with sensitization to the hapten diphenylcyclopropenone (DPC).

In nucleotides, the CDR3 is TGTGCCAGCAGCCACAGACTAGCGCAGAACAATGAGCAGTTCTTC. The encoded protein is CASSHRLAQNNEQFF. The gene calls are TRBV13 and TRBJ2-1; TRBD2 matches 8 bases. CDR1 and CDR2 (germline): PRHDT, FYEKMQ (reference sequence). J lost 5 bases, V lost 5 bases, and 8 bases had no gene match. This CDR3 region has 15 residues.